A single sample is the source of the 9 T cell receptor beta chains below, sequenced in a study of blood T cell repertoires in COVID-19 (dated by TCRdb to about 2020). Receptor libraries were prepared by the immunoSEQ multiplex PCR assay. Sourced from immuneACCESS, this table was stored by TCRdb with only in-frame sequences that have V and J called. A share of the clones is absent; for the studies checked, an unresolved V gene accounts for under half, and the remainder has no known explanation. The sample yields fewer than 300,000 clones; 70% to 90% were counted once. 0.87% of the sample is held by the ten biggest clonotypes. The sample comprised peripheral blood. The source is a human donor with COVID-19, enrolled during active disease. The donor label of this sample is uncertain.

V is TRBV9 and J is TRBJ2-1, with 8 bases identical to TRBD2. The germline CDR1 and CDR2 sequences are SGDLS and YYNGEE. The CDR3 runs to 13 residues. V was clipped by 2 bases and J by 15 bases; unmatched bases: 10. This CDR3 reads CASSVEGTRGLFF. CDR3 in DNA: TGTGCCAGCAGCGTCGAGGGGACTAGAGGTTTGTTCTTC.

The CDR3 bases are TGTGCCAGCAGCCAGCGGGCAGGGGGCTCTTTTAGCAATCAGCCCCAGCATTTT. Translation gives CASSQRAGGSFSNQPQHF. The chain employs TRBV3-1 (or the pseudogene TRBV3-2) and TRBJ1-5; 8 positions agree with TRBD1. The length of the CDR3 is 18 residues. Losses at the gene ends were 3 bases for V and 0 bases for J; bases not matched to a gene: 10. Germline CDR1 reads LGHDT; CDR2 reads YNNKEL (reference sequence).

The CDR3 nucleotides are TGTGCCAGCACCGACGGGATCGGTCAGCCCCAGCATTTT. Amino acid sequence: CASTDGIGQPQHF. The J gene is TRBJ1-5, the V gene TRBV6-1, with D unresolved. Trimming shortened V by 7 bases and J by 6 bases, and 13 bases separated the two germline ends. The germline gives CDR1 MNHNS, CDR2 SASEGT. This CDR3 has 13 residues.

The CDR3 here is CASSPYWDRGGEQYF. The CDR3 coding sequence is TGTGCCAGCTCACCTTACTGGGACAGGGGAGGCGAGCAGTACTTC. The chain uses TRBV18 and TRBJ2-7; 10 bases fit TRBD1. Germline CDR1 reads KGHSH; CDR2 reads LQKENI. The CDR3 length is 15 residues. V dropped 3 bases and J dropped 6; count of bases not matched to a gene: 8. Together with reference TRBV18 and TRBJ2-7, the CDR3 gives the full variable domain: NAGVMQNPRHLVRRRGQEARLRCSPMKGHSHVYWYRQLPEEGLKFMVYLQKENIIDESGMPKERFSAEFPKEGPSILRIQQVVRGDSAAYFCASSPYWDRGGEQYFGPGTRLTVT.

The J gene is TRBJ1-4, the V gene TRBV18; 8 bases are a match to TRBD1. The CDR3 loop spans 17 amino acids. V gave up 3 bases and J gave up 11 bases; unmatched junction bases: 17. Per the germline V gene, CDR1 is KGHSH and CDR2 is LQKENI. In nucleotides, the CDR3 is TGTGCCAGCTCACCCACCGGGGTCGGACAGGGACGAAGCAAACTGTTTTTT. Translated: CASSPTGVGQGRSKLFF.

The chain has TRBV5-6 and TRBJ2-1; 10 bases map to TRBD2. V was clipped by 0 bases and J by 7 bases; unmatched bases: 4. The CDR3 extends over 15 amino acids. Germline assignment: CDR1 SGHDT and CDR2 YYEEEE. CDR3 sequence reads: CASSLVLAGENEQFF. CDR3 sequence (DNA): TGTGCCAGCAGCTTGGTGCTAGCGGGAGAGAATGAGCAGTTCTTC.

The chain employs TRBV6-5 and TRBJ1-1; TRBD1 might be the D (5 bases). The CDR3 sequence is 14 residues long. Germline loops: CDR1 MNHEY, CDR2 SVGAGI. V was trimmed by 0 bases and J by 6 bases, leaving 11 bases between them. CDR3 sequence reads: CASSYSRARSEAFF. DNA of the CDR3: TGTGCCAGCAGTTACTCCAGGGCGCGTTCTGAAGCTTTCTTT.

V gene TRBV27 combines with J gene TRBJ1-1; 7 bases are a match to TRBD1. Losses at the gene ends were 6 bases for V and 5 bases for J; bases not matched to a gene: 9. From germline, CDR1 is MNHEY and CDR2 SMNVEV (reference sequence). The CDR3 consists of 14 residues. In nucleotides, the CDR3 is TGTGCCAGCAGCCTACAGGGGAGAGGGACTGAAGCTTTCTTT. This translates into CASSLQGRGTEAFF.

The CDR3 DNA reads as TGTGCCAGCAGCTCATACGGGGACACTGAAGCTTTCTTT. It yields the protein CASSSYGDTEAFF. V usage is TRBV6-5 and J usage is TRBJ1-1; unclear D gene. Germline values: CDR1 MNHEY, CDR2 SVGAGI. CDR3 length equals 13 residues. Trimming took 6 bases from V and 3 from J, leaving 11 bases between them.